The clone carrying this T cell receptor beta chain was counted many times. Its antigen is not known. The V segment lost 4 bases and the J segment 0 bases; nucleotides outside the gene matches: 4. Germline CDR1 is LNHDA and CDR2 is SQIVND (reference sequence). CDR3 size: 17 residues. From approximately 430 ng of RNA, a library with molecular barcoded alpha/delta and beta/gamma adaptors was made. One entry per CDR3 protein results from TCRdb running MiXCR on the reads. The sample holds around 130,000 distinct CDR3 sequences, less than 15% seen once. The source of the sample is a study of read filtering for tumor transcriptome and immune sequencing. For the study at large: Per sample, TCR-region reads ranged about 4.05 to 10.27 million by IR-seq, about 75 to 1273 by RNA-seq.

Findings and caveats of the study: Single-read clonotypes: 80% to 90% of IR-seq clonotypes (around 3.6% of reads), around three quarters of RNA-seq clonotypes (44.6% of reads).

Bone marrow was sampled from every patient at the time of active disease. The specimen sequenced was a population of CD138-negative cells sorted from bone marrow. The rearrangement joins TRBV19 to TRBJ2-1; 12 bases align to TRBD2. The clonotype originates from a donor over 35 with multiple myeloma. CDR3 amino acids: CASSTGLAGRSYNEQFF. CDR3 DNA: TGTGCCAGTAGTACGGGACTAGCGGGCCGCTCCTACAATGAGCAGTTCTTC. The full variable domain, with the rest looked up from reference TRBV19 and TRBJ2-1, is DGGITQSPKYLFRKEGQNVTLSCEQNLNHDAMYWYRQDPGQGLRLIYYSQIVNDFQKGDIAEGYSVSREKKESFPLTVTSAQKNPTAFYLCASSTGLAGRSYNEQFFGPGTRLTVL.